This T cell receptor (beta chain) was obtained from a study of cytomegalovirus exposure and HLA in healthy donors. Study-wide results and caveats: Researchers reported in a later analysis that a missense DCLRE1C variant was tied to TCR beta V- and J-gene trimming. Some TCR beta chains (roughly 160 of them) were listed as cytomegalovirus-associated.

The PCR used 60 Vbeta and 13 Jbeta primers. Profiled with immunoSEQ multiplex PCR; TCRdb holds only in-frame clones, not every one. This table holds about 77,000 clones, around 78% found once. This clone appeared a few times. Its antigen is unidentified. This CDR3 has 15 amino acids. The germline CDR1 and CDR2 sequences are MNHEY and SVGAGI. J lost 5 bases, V lost 7 bases, and 13 bases had no gene match. Sampled while nominally healthy, donors likely had unrecorded immune exposures. The rearrangement joins TRBV6-5 to TRBJ2-5, with 7 bases matching TRBD2. This clonotype was obtained from a man between 35 and 55 years old in good health and CMV-seronegative. Sequencing input: PBMCs. CDR3 sequence (DNA): TGTGCCAGCACCCAGAAGGTGGGAGGGTGGGAGACCCAGTACTTC. Its protein product is CASTQKVGGWETQYF.